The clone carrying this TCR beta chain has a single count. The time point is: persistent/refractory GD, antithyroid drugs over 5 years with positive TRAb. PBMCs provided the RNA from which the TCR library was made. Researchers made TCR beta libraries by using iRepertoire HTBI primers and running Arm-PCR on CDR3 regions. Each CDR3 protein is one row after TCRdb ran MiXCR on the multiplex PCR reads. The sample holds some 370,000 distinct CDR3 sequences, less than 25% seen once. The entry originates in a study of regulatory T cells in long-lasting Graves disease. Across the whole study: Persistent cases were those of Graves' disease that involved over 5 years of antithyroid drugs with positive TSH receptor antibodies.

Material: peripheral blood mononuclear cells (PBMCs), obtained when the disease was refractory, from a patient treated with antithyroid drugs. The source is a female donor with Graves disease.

This chain's CDR3 is CSVESALSYNEQFF. The CDR3 nucleotides read TGCAGCGTTGAATCAGCGTTATCCTACAATGAGCAGTTCTTC. V gene TRBV29-1 combines with J gene TRBJ2-1, with D unclear. Trimming pared 2 bases from V and 1 base from J, leaving 9 bases between. Germline CDR1 is SQVTM and CDR2 is ANQGSEA. The CDR3 is made up of 14 amino acids.